These 9 T cell receptor beta chains were all obtained from the same sample, sequenced in a study of T cell changes during pregnancy in multiple sclerosis. Libraries were prepared by immunoSEQ multiplex PCR; TCRdb keeps only in-frame clonotypes and omits some of them. The sample carries tens of thousands of clones, roughly 90% recorded once. The sample consisted of peripheral blood, taken in the first trimester of pregnancy. The receptor source for this set is a female donor with multiple sclerosis, enrolled in a pregnancy study.

The chain carries TRBV18 and TRBJ2-7, with D possibly matching TRBD1 (6 bases). The CDR3 contains 14 residues. From germline, CDR1 is KGHSH and CDR2 LQKENI. Trimming cost V 2 bases and J 6 bases, with 14 bases left between them. As DNA, the CDR3 is TGTGCCAGCTCACCAATCAAGGGGGTAATCGAGCAGTACTTC. Translated, it gives CASSPIKGVIEQYF.

For the CDR3, the DNA is TGCGCCAGCAGCCCCGACAGCCGCGGGCAGTTCTTC. Residues: CASSPDSRGQFF. The chain carries TRBV4-1 and TRBJ2-1; a weak D match, TRBD1 (5 bases). Germline-derived CDR1 and CDR2 are MGHRA and YSYEKL. This CDR3 is 12 amino acids long. V was trimmed by 4 bases and J by 12 bases, leaving 13 bases between them.

This clone was counted a single time. The chain uses TRBV20-1 and TRBJ2-1, with D possibly TRBD2 on 6 matching bases. The CDR3 is 11 amino acids. Germline V gene lookup returns CDR1 DFQATT and CDR2 SNEGSKA (reference sequence). V shed 3 bases and J shed 6 bases, with 6 bases lying between them. CDR3 in amino acids: CSASGSNEQFF. CDR3 sequence (DNA): TGCAGTGCTAGCGGGAGCAATGAGCAGTTCTTC.

V is TRBV18 and J is TRBJ2-5; the match to TRBD2 covers 12 bases. Germline trimming cut 2 bases from V and 5 bases from J; bases unmatched to any gene: 6. The CDR3 has 16 residues. Germline CDR1 KGHSH, CDR2 LQKENI. CDR3 region: CASSPSGTSGFETQYF. The CDR3 region has the DNA TGTGCCAGCTCACCATCGGGGACTAGCGGGTTTGAGACCCAGTACTTC.

In this sample, this clone turned up once. The chain recombines TRBV25-1 with TRBJ2-5, with D perhaps matching TRBD2 (6 bases). Trimming removed 10 bases from V and 7 bases from J, with 16 bases in between. In germline, CDR1 is MGHDK, CDR2 SYGVNS. The length of the CDR3 is 12 residues. The CDR3 DNA is TGTGCCATCGACCGGGGGTTAGGGACCCAGTACTTC. It translates to CAIDRGLGTQYF.

To note about this clone: The junction departs from germline at one end; a sequencing error may be responsible. The J gene is TRBJ2-5, the V gene TRBV7-2, with 10 nucleotides matching TRBD2. CDR3 length: 15 residues. Germline-derived CDR1 and CDR2 are SGHTA and FQGNSA. The CDR3 region is CASSLALAGEETQYF. CDR3 bases: TGTGCCAGCAGCCTAGCGCTAGCGGGAGAAGAGACCCAGTACTTC.

The chain couples TRBV7-9 to TRBJ2-7; D possibly corresponds to TRBD2 (6 bases). The CDR3 totals 14 residues. The V and J ends lost 5 bases and 2 bases respectively, with 13 bases between them. Germline V lookup: CDR1 SEHNR, CDR2 FQNEAQ (reference sequence). The CDR3 reads CASSAWTGAYEQYF. The DNA for the CDR3 is TGTGCCAGCAGCGCCTGGACGGGAGCCTACGAGCAGTACTTC.

The chain uses TRBV6-6 and TRBJ2-1, with 11 bases that match TRBD2. This CDR3 region has 15 residues. CDR1 and CDR2 (germline): MNHNY, SVGAGI (reference sequence). V shed 4 bases and J 6 bases; nucleotides not matched to a gene: 5. The CDR3 nucleotides are TGTGCCAGCAGTTCCGGGACTAGCGGCGTCAATGAGCAGTTCTTC. Translating it yields CASSSGTSGVNEQFF.

The V call is TRBV6-1, the J call TRBJ2-1; 7 nucleotides match TRBD2. The V segment lost 4 bases and the J segment 5 bases; nucleotides outside the gene matches: 11. Germline lookup yields CDR1 MNHNS and CDR2 SASEGT. The CDR3 runs 16 residues. CDR3 nucleotides: TGTGCCAGCAGTGCCCTAGGGGAGGGGCGCGACAATGAGCAGTTCTTC. Translation gives CASSALGEGRDNEQFF.